The TCR beta chain under discussion was sequenced for a study of cytomegalovirus exposure and HLA in healthy donors. Study-level findings and limits: In terms of immune exposure information, only CMV serostatus was available.

Germline V gene sequence: CDR1 LGHNA, CDR2 YNFKEQ. The length of the CDR3 is 15 residues. Trimming took 5 bases from V and 8 from J; bases not matched to a gene: 14. With 60 Vbeta and 13 Jbeta primers, the PCR was carried out. Sequenced by immunoSEQ multiplex PCR; TCRdb stores in-frame clones only, minus some. The repertoire holds 130,000 or so clones, more than 80% seen once, with approximately 2% in the top ten. Of note for this clone: The antigen remains undetermined.

The sequence was collected from a middle-aged man in good health and CMV-seronegative. V and J are TRBV4-2 and TRBJ1-2, with 7 bases matching TRBD1. Sequencing was done on a sample of PBMCs. The CDR3 loop is CASSTMDRPLGGYTF. CDR3 sequence (DNA): TGTGCCAGCAGCACGATGGACAGGCCTTTAGGGGGCTACACCTTC.